This T cell receptor (beta chain) emerged from a study of cytomegalovirus exposure and HLA in healthy donors. On the study more broadly: Out of roughly 170 million T cells, an earlier analysis found roughly 100 million unique TCR beta sequences in total. The Caucasian-associated ancestry cluster contained 81% of the roughly 390 genotyped donors. Whole-study findings and limits: As was reported, the HLA-A and HLA-B alleles of most subjects were accurately predicted from TCR beta sequences.

The primer mix had 60 Vbeta and 13 Jbeta primers. Sequenced by immunoSEQ multiplex PCR; TCRdb stores in-frame clones only, minus some. Of approximately 140,000 clones listed, roughly 78% were seen once; the top ten hold 6.3%. The CDR3 sequence is 13 residues long. With 0 bases removed from V and 5 bases from J, the gap between germline ends came to 9 bases. Looked up from germline, CDR1 is SGHDT and CDR2 is YYEEEE. With regard to this clone: Its antigen is undetermined.

The rearrangement uses TRBV5-6 and TRBJ2-7, with D possibly being TRBD2 (6 bases). The sequencing input was PBMCs. The receptor was isolated from a man in his fifties in good health and CMV-seropositive. The CDR3 coding sequence is TGTGCCAGCAGCTTGGATGGAGGGGACGAGCAGTACTTC. It is translated as CASSLDGGDEQYF.